This T cell receptor (beta chain) was profiled in a study of blood T cell repertoires in COVID-19. Study at large: Acute-phase and convalescent COVID-19 samples originated in the United States, Italy and Spain.

In terms of age and location, participants ranged from about 18 to 100 years and lived in 24 US areas. Membership in each cohort depended on participant-reported clinical history. Per the germline V gene, CDR1 is SGHVS and CDR2 is FQNEAQ. Deletions cut 0 bases from V and 6 bases from J, with 9 bases between. The CDR3 runs to 13 residues. Authors' data handling: Counts of nucleated cells, estimated from reference gene primer amplification, were obtained. Profiling relied on immunoSEQ multiplex PCR, and the TCRdb table lists in-frame clones only, not all of them. V and J calls and clone size are copied from that table; D and trimming were computed from the DNA. Here the sample spans 310,000 or so clones, around 89% being singletons.

The TCR comes from a woman aged 18-29 years with acute COVID-19. The specimen was PBMCs or T cells enriched from blood (not recorded which). This chain connects TRBV7-8 to TRBJ2-7, with D possibly TRBD1 on 5 matching bases. The CDR3 region has the DNA TGTGCCAGCAGCTTAGCCGACAGAGGCGAGCAGTACTTC. It codes for CASSLADRGEQYF.